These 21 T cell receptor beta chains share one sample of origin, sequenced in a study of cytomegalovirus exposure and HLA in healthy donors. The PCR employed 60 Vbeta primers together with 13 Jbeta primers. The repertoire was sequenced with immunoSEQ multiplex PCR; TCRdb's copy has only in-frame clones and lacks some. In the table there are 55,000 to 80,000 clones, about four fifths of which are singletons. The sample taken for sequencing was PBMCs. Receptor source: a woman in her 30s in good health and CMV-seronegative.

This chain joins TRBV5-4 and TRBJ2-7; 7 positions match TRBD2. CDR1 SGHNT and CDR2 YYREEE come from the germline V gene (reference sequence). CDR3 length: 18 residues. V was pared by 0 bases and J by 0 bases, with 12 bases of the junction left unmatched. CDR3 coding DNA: TGTGCCAGCAGCTTGGGCGGCCCGACTAGCCTGATCTCCTACGAGCAGTACTTC. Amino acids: CASSLGGPTSLISYEQYF.

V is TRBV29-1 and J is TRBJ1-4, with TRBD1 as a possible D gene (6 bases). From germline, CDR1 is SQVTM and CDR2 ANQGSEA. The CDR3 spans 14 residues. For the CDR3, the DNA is TGCAGTATAAAGGATGGGGGCCCGGGGGAAAAACTGTTTTTT. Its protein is CSIKDGGPGEKLFF.

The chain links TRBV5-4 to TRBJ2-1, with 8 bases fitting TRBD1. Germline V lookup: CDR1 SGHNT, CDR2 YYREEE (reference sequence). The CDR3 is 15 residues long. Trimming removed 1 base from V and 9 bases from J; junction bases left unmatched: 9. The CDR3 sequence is CASSLRVSTGAEQFF. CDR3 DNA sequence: TGTGCCAGCAGCTTGCGGGTTTCGACAGGGGCTGAGCAGTTCTTC.

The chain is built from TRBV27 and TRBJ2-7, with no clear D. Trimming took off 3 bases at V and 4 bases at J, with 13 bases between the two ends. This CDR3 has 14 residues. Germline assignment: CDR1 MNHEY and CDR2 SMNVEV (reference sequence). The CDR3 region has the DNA TGTGCCAGCAGTTTGTCCCTCCTGGCTTACGAGCAGTACTTC. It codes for CASSLSLLAYEQYF.

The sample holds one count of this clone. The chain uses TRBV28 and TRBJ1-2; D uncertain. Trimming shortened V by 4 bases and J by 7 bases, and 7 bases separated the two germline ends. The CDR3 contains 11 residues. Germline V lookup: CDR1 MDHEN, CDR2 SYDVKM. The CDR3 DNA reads TGTGCCAGCAGTTCTTGGGCTGGCTACACCTTC. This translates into CASSSWAGYTF.

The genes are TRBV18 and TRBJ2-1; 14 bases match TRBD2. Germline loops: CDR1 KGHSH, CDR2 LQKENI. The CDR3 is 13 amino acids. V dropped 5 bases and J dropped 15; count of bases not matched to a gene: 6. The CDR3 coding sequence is TGTGCCAGCTCAGTGACTAGCGGGAGGGCCCTGTTCTTC. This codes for CASSVTSGRALFF.

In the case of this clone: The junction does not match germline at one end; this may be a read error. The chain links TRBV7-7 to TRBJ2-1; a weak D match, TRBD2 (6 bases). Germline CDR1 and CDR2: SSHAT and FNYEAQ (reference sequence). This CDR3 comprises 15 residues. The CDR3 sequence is CASSHRDSSYNEQFF. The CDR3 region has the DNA TGTGCTAGCAGCCATAGGGACTCCTCCTACAATGAGCAGTTCTTC.

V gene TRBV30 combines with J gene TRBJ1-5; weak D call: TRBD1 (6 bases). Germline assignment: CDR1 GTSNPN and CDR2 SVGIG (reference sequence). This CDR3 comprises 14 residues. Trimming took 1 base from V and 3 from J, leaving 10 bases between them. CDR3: CAWSAGQFNQPQHF. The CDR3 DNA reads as TGTGCCTGGAGTGCTGGACAGTTCAATCAGCCCCAGCATTTT.

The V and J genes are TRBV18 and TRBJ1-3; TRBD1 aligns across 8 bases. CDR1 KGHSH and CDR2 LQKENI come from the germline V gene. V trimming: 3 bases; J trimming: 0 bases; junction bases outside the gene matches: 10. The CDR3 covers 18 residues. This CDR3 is CASSPRGTGKSSGNTIYF. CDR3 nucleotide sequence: TGTGCCAGCTCACCGAGAGGGACAGGAAAGAGCTCTGGAAACACCATATATTTT.

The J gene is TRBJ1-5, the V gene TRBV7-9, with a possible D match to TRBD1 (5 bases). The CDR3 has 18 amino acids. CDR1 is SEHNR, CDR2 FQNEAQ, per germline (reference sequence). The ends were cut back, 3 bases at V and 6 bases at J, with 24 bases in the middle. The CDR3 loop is CASSFSGQGGLETQPQHF. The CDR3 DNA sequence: TGTGCCAGCAGCTTTTCGGGTCAGGGAGGCTTGGAGACTCAGCCCCAGCATTTT.

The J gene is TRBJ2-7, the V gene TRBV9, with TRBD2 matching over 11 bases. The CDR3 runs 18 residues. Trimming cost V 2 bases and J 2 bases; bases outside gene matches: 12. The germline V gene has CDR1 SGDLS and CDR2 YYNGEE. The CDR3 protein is CASSVKGSGRVGPYEQYV. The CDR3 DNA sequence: TGTGCCAGCAGCGTCAAGGGTAGCGGGAGGGTTGGCCCCTACGAGCAGTACGTC.

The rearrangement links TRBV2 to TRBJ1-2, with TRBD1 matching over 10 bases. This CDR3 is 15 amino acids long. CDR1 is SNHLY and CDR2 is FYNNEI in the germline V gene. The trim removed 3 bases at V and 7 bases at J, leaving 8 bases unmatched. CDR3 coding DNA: TGTGCCAGCAGTGACCGGGGACAGGGGTTTTTTGGCTACACCTTC. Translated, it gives CASSDRGQGFFGYTF.

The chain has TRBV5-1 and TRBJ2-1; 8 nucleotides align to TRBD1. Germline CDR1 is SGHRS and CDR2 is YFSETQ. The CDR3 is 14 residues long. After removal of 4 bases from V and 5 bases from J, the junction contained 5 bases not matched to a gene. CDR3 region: CASSVGQGHNEQFF. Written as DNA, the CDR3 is TGCGCCAGCAGCGTAGGACAGGGCCACAATGAGCAGTTCTTC.

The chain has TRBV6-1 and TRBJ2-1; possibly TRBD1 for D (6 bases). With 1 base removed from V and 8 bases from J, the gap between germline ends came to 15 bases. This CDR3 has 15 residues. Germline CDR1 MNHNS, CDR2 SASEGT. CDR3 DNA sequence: TGTGCCAGCAGTGAAGTCAGAGTAGGGGGACATGAGCAGTTCTTC. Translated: CASSEVRVGGHEQFF.

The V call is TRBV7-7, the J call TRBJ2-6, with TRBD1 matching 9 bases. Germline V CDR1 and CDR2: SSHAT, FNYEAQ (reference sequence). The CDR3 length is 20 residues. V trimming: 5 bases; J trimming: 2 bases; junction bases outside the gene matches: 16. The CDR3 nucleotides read TGTGCCAGCAGCCCGGGTCCCGGGACAGGGACCGCCGCTGGGGCCAACGTCCTGACTTTC. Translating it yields CASSPGPGTGTAAGANVLTF.

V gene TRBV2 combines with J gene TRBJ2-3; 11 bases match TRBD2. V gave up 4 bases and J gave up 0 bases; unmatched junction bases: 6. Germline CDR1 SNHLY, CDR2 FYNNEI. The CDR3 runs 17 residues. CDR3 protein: CASSVQGLAASTDTQYF. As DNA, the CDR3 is TGTGCCAGCAGTGTTCAGGGACTAGCGGCGAGCACAGATACGCAGTATTTT.

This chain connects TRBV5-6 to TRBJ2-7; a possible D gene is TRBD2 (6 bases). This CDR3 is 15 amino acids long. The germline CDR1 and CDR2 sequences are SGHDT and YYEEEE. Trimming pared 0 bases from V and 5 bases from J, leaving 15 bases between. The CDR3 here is CASSLDLSGWDEQYV. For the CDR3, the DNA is TGTGCCAGCAGCTTGGACTTAAGCGGGTGGGACGAGCAGTACGTC.

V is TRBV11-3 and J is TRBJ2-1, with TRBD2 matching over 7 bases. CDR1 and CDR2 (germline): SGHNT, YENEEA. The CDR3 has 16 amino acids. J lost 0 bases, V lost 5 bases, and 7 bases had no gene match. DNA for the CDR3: TGTGCCAGCAGCCCGACTAGCCAGAGCTCCTACAATGAGCAGTTCTTC. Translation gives CASSPTSQSSYNEQFF.

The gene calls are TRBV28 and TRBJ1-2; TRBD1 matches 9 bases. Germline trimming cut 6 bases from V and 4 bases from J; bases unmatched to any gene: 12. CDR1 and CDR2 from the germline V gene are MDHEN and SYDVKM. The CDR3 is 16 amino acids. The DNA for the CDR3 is TGTGCCAGCAGAGCTCCCGGGACAGGGCATGGCTATGGCTACACCTTC. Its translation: CASRAPGTGHGYGYTF.

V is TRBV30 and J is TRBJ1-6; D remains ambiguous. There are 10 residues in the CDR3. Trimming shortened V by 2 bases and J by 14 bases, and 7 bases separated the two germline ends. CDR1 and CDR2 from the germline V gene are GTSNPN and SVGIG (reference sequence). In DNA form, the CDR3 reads TGTGCCTGGAGTAGAACTTCCCTCCACTTT. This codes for CAWSRTSLHF. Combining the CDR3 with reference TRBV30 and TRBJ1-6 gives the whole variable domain SQTIHQWPATLVQPVGSPLSLECTVEGTSNPNLYWYRQAAGRGLQLLFYSVGIGQISSEVPQNLSASRPQDRQFILSSKKLLLSDSGFYLCAWSRTSLHFGNGTRLTVT.

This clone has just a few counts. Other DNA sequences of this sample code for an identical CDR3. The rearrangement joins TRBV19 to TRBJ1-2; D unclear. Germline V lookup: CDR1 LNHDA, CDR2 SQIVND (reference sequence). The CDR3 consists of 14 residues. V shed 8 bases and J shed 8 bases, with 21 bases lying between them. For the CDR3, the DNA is TGTGCCAGTTGTAAAGCAGAGGCGGCCTACGGCTACACCTTC. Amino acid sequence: CASCKAEAAYGYTF. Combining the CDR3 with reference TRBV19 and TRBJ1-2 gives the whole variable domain DGGITQSPKYLFRKEGQNVTLSCEQNLNHDAMYWYRQDPGQGLRLIYYSQIVNDFQKGDIAEGYSVSREKKESFPLTVTSAQKNPTAFYLCASCKAEAAYGYTFGSGTRLTVV.